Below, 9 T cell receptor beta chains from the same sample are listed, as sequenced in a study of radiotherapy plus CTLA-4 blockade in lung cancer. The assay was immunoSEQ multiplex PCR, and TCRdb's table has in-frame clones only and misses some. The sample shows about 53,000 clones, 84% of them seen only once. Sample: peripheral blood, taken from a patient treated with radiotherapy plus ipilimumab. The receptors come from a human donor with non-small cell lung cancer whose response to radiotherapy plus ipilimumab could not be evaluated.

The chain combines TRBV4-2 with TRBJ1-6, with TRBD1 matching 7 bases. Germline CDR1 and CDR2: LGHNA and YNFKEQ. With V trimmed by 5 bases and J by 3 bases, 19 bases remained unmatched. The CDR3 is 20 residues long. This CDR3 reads CASSTQSSGTATGYNSPLHF. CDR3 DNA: TGTGCCAGCAGCACGCAATCCTCCGGGACAGCGACCGGCTATAATTCACCCCTCCACTTT.

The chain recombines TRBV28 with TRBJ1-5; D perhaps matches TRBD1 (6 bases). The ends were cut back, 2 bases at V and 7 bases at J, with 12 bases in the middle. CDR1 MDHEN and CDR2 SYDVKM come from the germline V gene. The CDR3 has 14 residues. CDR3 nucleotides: TGTGCCAGCAGTTTAGGGACAATGGTCCAGCCCCAGCATTTT. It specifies CASSLGTMVQPQHF.

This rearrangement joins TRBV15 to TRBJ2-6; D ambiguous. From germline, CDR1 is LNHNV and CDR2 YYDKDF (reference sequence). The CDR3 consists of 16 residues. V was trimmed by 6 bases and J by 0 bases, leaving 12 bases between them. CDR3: CATSSGSTSGANVLTF. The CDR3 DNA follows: TGTGCCACCAGTTCAGGCTCGACCTCTGGGGCCAACGTCCTGACTTTC.

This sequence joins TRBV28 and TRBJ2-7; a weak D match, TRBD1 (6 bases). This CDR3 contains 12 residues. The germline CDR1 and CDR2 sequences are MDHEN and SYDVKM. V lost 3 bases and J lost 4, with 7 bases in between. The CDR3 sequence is CASSFTGYEQYF. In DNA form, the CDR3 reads TGTGCCAGCAGTTTTACAGGGTACGAGCAGTACTTC.

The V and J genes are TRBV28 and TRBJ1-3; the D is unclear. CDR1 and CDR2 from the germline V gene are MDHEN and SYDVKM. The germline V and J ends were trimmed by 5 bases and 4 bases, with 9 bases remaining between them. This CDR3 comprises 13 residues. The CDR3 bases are TGTGCCAGCAGTCCGCGTCCAGGAAACACCATATATTTT. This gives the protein CASSPRPGNTIYF.

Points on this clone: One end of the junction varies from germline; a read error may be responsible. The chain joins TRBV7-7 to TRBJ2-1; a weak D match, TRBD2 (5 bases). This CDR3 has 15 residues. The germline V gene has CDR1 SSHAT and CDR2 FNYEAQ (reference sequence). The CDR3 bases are TGTGCTAGCAGCTTAGACGGGGACTCCTACAATGAGCAGTTCTTC. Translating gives CASSLDGDSYNEQFF.

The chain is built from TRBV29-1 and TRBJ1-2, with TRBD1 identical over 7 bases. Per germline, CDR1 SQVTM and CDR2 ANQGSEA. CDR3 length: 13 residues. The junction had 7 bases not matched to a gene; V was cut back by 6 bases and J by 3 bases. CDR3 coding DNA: TGCAGCGTCGCGAACAGGGGAGACTATGGCTACACCTTC. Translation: CSVANRGDYGYTF. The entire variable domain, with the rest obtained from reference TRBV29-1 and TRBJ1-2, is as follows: SAVISQKPSRDICQRGTSLTIQCQVDSQVTMMFWYRQQPGQSLTLIATANQGSEATYESGFVIDKFPISRPNLTFSTLTVSNMSPEDSSIYLCSVANRGDYGYTFGSGTRLTVV.

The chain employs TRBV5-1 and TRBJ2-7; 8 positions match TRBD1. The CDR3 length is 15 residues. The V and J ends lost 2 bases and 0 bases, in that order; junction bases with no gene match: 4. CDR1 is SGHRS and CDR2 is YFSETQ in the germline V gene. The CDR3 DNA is TGCGCCAGCAGCTTCACAGGGGGGAGCTCCTACGAGCAGTACTTC. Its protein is CASSFTGGSSYEQYF.

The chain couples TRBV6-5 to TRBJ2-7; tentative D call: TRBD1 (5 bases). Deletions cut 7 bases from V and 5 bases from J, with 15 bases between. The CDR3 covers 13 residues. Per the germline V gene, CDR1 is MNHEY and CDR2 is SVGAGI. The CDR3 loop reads CASMGLPRHEQYF. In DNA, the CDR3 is TGTGCCAGCATGGGGCTCCCCCGCCACGAGCAGTACTTC.